This T cell receptor beta chain originates from a study of blood T cells in healthy people across ages. Study-wide points: Getting older went along with TCR beta diversity per million T cells dropping roughly linearly. A greater number of naive CD4+ cells and higher diversity distinguished long-lived donors from aged donors.

This clonotype was observed a handful of times. The target antigen is unknown. Sequence at one end of the junction differs from germline and may be a read error. The donors, healthy Caucasians from Russia, were aged roughly 6 to 95. Samples each had at least 5 micrograms of total RNA extracted. Then a second PCR, running about 6 to 12 cycles, was carried out with a sample-barcoded 5' primer and a J-beta primer mix. TCRdb reprocessed the 5' RACE reads with MiXCR, giving one entry per CDR3 protein. Of 1.5 million to 2 million distinct CDR3 sequences in the sample, 34% were seen once. Germline values: CDR1 SGHVS, CDR2 FNYEAQ. The CDR3 is 15 residues long.

The source is a woman in her thirties in good health. The chain has TRBV7-6 and TRBJ2-6; a possible D gene is TRBD2 (5 bases). Sequencing used blood. The CDR3 here is CACSLDGTGANVLTF. The CDR3 DNA reads as TGTGCCTGCAGCTTAGACGGGACTGGGGCCAACGTCCTGACTTTC.